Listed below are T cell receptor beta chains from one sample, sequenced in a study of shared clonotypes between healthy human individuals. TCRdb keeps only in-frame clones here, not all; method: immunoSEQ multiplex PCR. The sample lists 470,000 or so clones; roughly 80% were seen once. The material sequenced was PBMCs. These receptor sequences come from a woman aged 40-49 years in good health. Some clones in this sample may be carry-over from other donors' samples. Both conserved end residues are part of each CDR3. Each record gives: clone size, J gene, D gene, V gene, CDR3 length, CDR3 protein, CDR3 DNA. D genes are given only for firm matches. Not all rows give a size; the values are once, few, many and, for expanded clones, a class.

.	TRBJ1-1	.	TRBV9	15	CASSVGSSMNTEAFF	TGTGCCAGCAGCGTAGGGAGTTCCATGAACACTGAAGCTTTCTTT
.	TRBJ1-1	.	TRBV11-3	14	CASLTDEKNTEAFF	TGTGCCAGCCTGACGGACGAAAAAAACACTGAAGCTTTCTTT
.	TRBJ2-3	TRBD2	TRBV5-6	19	CASSLRGLAGIPPTDTQYF	TGTGCCAGCAGCCTGAGAGGACTAGCGGGAATCCCCCCCACAGATACGCAGTATTTT
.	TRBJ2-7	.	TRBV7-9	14	CASSSGHHLYEQYF	TGTGCCAGCAGTTCCGGACACCACCTCTACGAGCAGTACTTC
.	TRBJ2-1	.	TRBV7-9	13	CASSLGSYNEQFF	TGTGCCAGCAGCCTAGGGTCCTACAATGAGCAGTTCTTC
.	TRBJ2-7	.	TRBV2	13	CASSVSGTYEQYF	TGTGCCAGCAGTGTGTCAGGGACCTACGAGCAGTACTTC
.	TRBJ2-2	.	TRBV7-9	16	CASSLGVAGNTGELFF	TGTGCCAGCAGCTTAGGGGTCGCGGGGAACACCGGGGAGCTGTTTTTT
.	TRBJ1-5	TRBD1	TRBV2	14	CASGQTGPDQPQHF	TGTGCCAGTGGACAGACAGGGCCGGATCAGCCCCAGCATTTT
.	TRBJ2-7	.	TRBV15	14	CATSRDRRVQEQYF	TGTGCCACCAGCAGAGATCGCAGGGTACAAGAGCAGTACTTC
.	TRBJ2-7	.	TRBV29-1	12	CSVSGPSYEQYF	TGCAGCGTATCGGGCCCTTCCTACGAGCAGTACTTC
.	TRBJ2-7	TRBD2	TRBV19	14	CASSRRREGYEQYF	TGTGCCAGTAGTCGGAGGCGGGAGGGCTACGAACAGTACTTC
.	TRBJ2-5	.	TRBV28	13	CASSLSGRETQYF	TGTGCCAGCAGTTTATCAGGTCGGGAGACCCAGTACTTC
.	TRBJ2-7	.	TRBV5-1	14	CASSLGGSSYEQYF	TGCGCCAGCAGCTTGGGGGGCAGCTCCTACGAGCAGTACTTC
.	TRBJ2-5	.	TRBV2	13	CASARDLKETQYF	TGTGCCAGCGCCCGGGACCTTAAAGAGACCCAGTACTTC
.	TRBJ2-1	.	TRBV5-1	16	CASNPEGASSYNEQFF	TGCGCCAGCAACCCCGAAGGGGCCAGCTCCTACAATGAGCAGTTCTTC
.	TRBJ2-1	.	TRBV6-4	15	CASSDAVGSYNEQFF	TGTGCCAGCAGTGACGCGGTGGGCTCCTACAATGAGCAGTTCTTC
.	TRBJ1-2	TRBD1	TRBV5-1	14	CASSGQGWRYGYTF	TGCGCCAGCAGCGGACAGGGTTGGCGGTATGGCTACACCTTC
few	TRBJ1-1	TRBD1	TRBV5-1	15	CASSLAGDRGTEAFF	TGCGCCAGCAGCTTGGCCGGCGACAGGGGCACTGAAGCTTTCTTT
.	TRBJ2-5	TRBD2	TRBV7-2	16	CASSLRPSGRMETQYF	TGTGCCAGCAGCTTAAGACCGAGCGGGAGGATGGAGACCCAGTACTTC
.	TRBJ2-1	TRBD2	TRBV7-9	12	CASSYSGGEQFF	TGTGCCAGCAGCTACTCGGGGGGTGAGCAGTTCTTC
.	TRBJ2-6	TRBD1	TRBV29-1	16	CSVSGTGGSGANVLTF	TGCAGCGTTTCCGGGACAGGGGGTTCCGGGGCCAACGTCCTGACTTTC
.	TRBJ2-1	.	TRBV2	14	CATLKVGSYNEQFF	TGTGCCACCCTAAAGGTGGGCTCCTACAATGAGCAGTTCTTC
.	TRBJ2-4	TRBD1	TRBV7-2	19	CASSLEIIHPPGQKNIQYF	TGTGCCAGCAGCTTAGAAATTATTCATCCTCCGGGACAGAAAAACATTCAGTACTTC
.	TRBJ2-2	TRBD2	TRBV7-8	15	CASSLAYGLAGMVFF	TGTGCCAGCAGCTTAGCCTACGGACTAGCGGGAATGGTGTTTTTT
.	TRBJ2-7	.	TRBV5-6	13	CASSFSSSYEQYF	TGTGCCTCCAGCTTCTCCAGCTCCTACGAGCAGTACTTC
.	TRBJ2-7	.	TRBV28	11	CASSLRDTKYF	TGTGCCAGCAGTTTGCGTGACACAAAGTACTTC